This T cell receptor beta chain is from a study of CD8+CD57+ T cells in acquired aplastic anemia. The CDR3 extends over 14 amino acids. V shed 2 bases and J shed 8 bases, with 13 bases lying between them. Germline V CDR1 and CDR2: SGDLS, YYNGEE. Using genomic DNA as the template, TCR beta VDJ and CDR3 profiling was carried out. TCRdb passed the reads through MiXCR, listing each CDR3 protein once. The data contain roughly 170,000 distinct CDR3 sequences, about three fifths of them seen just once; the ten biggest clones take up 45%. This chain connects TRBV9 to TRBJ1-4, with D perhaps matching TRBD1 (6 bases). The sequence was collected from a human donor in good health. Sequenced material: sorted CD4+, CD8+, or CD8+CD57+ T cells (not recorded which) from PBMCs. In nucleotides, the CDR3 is TGTGCCAGCAGCGTTGGGGGCCTAGGAGAAAAACTGTTTTTT. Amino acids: CASSVGGLGEKLFF. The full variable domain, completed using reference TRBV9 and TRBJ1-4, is DSGVTQTPKHLITATGQRVTLRCSPRSGDLSVYWYQQSLDQGLQFLIQYYNGEERAKGNILERFSAQQFPDLHSELNLSSLELGDSALYFCASSVGGLGEKLFFGSGTQLSVL.